This T cell receptor (beta chain) was recovered during a study of CD8 T cells in Susac syndrome. V was shortened by 4 bases and J by 1 base, with 15 bases between the two germline ends. CDR1 is SGHDT and CDR2 is YYEEEE in the germline V gene. The CDR3 length is 15 residues. This clonotype was picked up one time. When the RNA was reverse transcribed, random hexamers were used with an input of about 0.45 to 1 ug. Across 54 Vbeta and 13 Jbeta, TCR beta CDR3 was amplified with immunoSEQ multiplex PCR. TCRdb reprocessed the immunoSEQ multiplex PCR reads via MiXCR and lists one record per CDR3 protein. The data contain around 300,000 distinct CDR3 sequences, about 89% of them singletons. CD8+ and CD4+ T cells from blood underwent TCR beta sequencing, which was carried out in a high-throughput format. The multiple sclerosis controls, all treatment-naive patients, had relapsing-remitting disease that was stable or active.

The chain links TRBV5-6 to TRBJ2-7; perhaps TRBD2 as D (5 bases). This clonotype originated in a human donor with multiple sclerosis. Sequencing was carried out using CD8+ T cells from PBMCs. The CDR3 DNA is TGTGCCAGCAGCGTGGATGAGGGTAATTCCTACGAGCAGTACTTC. It is translated as CASSVDEGNSYEQYF.